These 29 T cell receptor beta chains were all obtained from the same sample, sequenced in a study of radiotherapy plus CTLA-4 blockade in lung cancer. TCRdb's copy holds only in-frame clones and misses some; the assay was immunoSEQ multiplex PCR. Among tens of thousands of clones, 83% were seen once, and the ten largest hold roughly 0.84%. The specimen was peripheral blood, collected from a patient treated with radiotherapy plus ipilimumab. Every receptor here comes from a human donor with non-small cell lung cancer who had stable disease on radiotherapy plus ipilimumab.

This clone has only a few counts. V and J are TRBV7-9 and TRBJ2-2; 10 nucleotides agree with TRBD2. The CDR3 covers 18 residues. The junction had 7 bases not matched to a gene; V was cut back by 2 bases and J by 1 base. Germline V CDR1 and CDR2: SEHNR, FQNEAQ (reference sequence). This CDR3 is CASSLKRRLAGNTGELFF. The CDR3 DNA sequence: TGTGCCAGCAGCTTAAAGCGACGACTAGCGGGGAACACCGGGGAGCTGTTTTTT. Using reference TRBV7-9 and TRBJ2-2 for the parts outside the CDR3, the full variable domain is DTGVSQNPRHKITKRGQNVTFRCDPISEHNRLYWYRQTLGQGPEFLTYFQNEAQLEKSRLLSDRFSAERPKGSFSTLEIQRTEQGDSAMYLCASSLKRRLAGNTGELFFGEGSRLTVL.

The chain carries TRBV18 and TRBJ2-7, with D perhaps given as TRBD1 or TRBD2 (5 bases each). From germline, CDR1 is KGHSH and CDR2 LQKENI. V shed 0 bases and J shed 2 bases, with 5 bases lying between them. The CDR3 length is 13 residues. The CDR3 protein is CASSPPGPYEQYF. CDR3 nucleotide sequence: TGTGCCAGCTCACCACCGGGACCCTACGAGCAGTACTTC.

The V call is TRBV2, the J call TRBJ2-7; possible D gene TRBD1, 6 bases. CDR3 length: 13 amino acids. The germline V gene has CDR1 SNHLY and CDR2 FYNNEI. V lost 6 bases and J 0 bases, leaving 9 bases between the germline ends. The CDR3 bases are TGTGCCAGCAGGAACAGGGTCTCCTACGAGCAGTACTTC. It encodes CASRNRVSYEQYF.

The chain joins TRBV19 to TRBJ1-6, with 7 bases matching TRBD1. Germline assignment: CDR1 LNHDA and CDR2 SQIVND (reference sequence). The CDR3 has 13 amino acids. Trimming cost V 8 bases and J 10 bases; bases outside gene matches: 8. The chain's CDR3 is CASAGDRRSPLHF. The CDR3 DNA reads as TGTGCCAGTGCCGGGGACAGAAGATCACCCCTCCACTTT.

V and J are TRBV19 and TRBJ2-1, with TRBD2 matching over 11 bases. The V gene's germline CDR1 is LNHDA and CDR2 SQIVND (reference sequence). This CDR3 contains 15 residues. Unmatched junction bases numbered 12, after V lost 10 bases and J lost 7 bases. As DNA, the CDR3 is TGTGCCACCAAATCACTAGCGGGAGTGGGGAATGAGCAGTTCTTC. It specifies CATKSLAGVGNEQFF.

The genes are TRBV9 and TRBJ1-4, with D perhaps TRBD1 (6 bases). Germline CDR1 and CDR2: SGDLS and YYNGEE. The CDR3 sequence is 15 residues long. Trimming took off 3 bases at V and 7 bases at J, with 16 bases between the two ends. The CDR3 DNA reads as TGTGCCAGCAGCGCCGGTGGGGGGGCTGGTGAAAAACTGTTTTTT. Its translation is CASSAGGGAGEKLFF.

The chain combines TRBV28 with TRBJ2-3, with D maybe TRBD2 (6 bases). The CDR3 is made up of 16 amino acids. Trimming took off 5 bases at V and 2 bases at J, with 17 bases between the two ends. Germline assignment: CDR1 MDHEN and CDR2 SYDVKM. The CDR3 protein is CASSPSLTSATDTQYF. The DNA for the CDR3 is TGTGCCAGCAGTCCATCCCTGACTAGTGCCACAGATACGCAGTATTTT.

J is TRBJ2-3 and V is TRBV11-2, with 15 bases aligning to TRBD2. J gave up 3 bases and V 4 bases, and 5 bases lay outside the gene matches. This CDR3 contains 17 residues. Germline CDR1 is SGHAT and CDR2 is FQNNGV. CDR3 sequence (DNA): TGTGCCAGCAGCTCGGGGACTAGCGGGGGGACTACAGATACGCAGTATTTT. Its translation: CASSSGTSGGTTDTQYF.

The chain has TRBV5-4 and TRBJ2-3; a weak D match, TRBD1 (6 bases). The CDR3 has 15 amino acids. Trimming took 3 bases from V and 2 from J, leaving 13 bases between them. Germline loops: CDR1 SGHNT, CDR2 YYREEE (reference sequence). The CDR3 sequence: CASSWDNRYTDTQYF. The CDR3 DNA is TGTGCCAGCAGCTGGGACAACCGATACACAGATACGCAGTATTTT.

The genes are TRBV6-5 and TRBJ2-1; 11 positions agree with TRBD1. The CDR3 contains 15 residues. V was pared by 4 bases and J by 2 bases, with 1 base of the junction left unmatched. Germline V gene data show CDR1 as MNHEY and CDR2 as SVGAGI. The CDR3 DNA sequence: TGTGCCAGCAGTTGGGACAGGGGGGCCTACAATGAGCAGTTCTTC. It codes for CASSWDRGAYNEQFF.

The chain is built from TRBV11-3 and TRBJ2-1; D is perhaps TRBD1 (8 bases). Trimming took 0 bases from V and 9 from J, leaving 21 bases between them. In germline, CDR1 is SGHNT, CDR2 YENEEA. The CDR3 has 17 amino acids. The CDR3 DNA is TGTGCCAGCAGCTTAGATGGGCAGGGGGCAGGGAGGGGTGAGCAGTTCTTC. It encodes CASSLDGQGAGRGEQFF. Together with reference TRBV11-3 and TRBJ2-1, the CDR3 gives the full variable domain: EAGVVQSPRYKIIEKKQPVAFWCNPISGHNTLYWYLQNLGQGPELLIRYENEEAVDDSQLPKDRFSAERLKGVDSTLKIQPAELGDSAVYLCASSLDGQGAGRGEQFFGPGTRLTVL.

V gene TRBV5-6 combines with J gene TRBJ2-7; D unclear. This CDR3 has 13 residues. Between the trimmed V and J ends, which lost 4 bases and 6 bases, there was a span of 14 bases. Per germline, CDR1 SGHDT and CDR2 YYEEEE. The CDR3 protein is CASSGNPSSEQYF. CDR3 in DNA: TGTGCCAGCAGCGGGAACCCCTCATCCGAGCAGTACTTC.

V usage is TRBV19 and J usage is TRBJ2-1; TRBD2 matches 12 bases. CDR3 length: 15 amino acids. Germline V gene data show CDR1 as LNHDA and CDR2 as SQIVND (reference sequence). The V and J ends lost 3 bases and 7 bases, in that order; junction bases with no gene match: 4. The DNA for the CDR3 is TGTGCCAGTAGTATCCGGACTAGCGGGGTGAATGAGCAGTTCTTC. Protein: CASSIRTSGVNEQFF.

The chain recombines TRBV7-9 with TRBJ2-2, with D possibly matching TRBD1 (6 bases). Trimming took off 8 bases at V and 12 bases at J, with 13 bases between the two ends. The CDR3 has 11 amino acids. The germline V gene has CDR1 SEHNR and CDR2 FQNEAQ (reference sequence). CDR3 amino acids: CASAGEWKLFF. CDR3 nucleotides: TGTGCCAGCGCAGGGGAATGGAAGCTGTTTTTT.

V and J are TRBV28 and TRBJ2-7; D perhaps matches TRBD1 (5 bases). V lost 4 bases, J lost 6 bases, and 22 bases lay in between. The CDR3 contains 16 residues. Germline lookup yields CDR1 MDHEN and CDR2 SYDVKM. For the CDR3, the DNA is TGTGCCAGCAGTTACCCCCCGCAGGGAACGTTTGGCGAGCAGTACTTC. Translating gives CASSYPPQGTFGEQYF.

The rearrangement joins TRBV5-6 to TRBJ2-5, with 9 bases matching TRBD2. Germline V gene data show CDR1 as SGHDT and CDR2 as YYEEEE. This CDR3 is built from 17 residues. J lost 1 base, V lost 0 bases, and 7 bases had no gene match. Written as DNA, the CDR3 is TGTGCCAGCAGCTTGGTTCTAGCGGGGATCTTCCAAGAGACCCAGTACTTC. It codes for CASSLVLAGIFQETQYF.

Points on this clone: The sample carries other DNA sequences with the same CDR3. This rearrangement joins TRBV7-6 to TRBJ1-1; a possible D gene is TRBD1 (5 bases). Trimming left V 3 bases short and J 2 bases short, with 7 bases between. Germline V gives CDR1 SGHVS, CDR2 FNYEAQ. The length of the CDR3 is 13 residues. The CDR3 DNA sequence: TGTGCCAGCAGCTTCGACAGCAACACTGAAGCTTTCTTT. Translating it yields CASSFDSNTEAFF.

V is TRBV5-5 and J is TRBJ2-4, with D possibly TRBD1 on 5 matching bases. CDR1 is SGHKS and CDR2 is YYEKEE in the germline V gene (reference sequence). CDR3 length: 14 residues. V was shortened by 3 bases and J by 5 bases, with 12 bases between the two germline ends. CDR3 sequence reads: CASSWTPGENIQYF. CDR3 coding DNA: TGTGCCAGCAGCTGGACACCTGGGGAAAACATTCAGTACTTC.

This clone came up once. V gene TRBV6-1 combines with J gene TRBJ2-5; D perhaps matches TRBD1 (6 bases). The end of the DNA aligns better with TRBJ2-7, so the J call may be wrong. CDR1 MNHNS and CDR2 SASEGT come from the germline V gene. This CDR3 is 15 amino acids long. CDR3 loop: CASSEMGATSYEQYF. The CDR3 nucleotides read TGTGCCAGCAGTGAAATGGGGGCGACCTCCTACGAGCAGTACTTC.

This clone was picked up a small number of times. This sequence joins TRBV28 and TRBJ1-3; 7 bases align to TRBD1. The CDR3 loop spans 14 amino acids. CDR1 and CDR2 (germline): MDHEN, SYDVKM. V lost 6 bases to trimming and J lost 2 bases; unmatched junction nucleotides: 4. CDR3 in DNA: TGTGCCAGCAGCTATGACAGGGCTGGAAACACCATATATTTT. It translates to CASSYDRAGNTIYF.

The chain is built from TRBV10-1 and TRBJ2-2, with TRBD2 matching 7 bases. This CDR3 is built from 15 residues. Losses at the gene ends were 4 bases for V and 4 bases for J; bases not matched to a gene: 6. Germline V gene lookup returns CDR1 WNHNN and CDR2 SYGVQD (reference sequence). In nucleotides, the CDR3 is TGCGCCAGCAGTGTTAAGCGGGGTAGCACCGGGGAGCTGTTTTTT. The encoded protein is CASSVKRGSTGELFF.

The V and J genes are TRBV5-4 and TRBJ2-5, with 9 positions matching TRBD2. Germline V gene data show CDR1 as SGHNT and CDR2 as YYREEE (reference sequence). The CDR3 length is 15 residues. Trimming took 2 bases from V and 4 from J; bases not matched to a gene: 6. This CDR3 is CASSFTGLAIETQYF. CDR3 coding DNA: TGTGCCAGCAGCTTCACGGGACTAGCCATAGAGACCCAGTACTTC.

The CDR3 region has the DNA TGTGCCAGCGGGGGACGGATAGGAAACACCATATATTTT. This encodes CASGGRIGNTIYF. The rearrangement joins TRBV27 to TRBJ1-3; D is perhaps TRBD1 (5 bases). V was shortened by 8 bases and J by 4 bases, with 12 bases between the two germline ends. Germline assignment: CDR1 MNHEY and CDR2 SMNVEV (reference sequence). The CDR3 is made up of 13 amino acids.

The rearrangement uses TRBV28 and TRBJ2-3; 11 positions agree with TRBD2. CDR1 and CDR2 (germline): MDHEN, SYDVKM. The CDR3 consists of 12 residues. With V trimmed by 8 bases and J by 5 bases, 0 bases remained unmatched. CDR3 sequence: CASGTSGDTQYF. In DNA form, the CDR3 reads TGTGCCAGCGGGACTAGCGGAGATACGCAGTATTTT.

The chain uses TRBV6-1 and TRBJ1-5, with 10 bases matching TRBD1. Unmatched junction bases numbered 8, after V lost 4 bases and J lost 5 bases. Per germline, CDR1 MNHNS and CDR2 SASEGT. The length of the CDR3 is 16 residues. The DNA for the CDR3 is TGTGCCAGCAGTGCCCCTCGACAGGGGGCTTATCAGCCCCAGCATTTT. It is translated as CASSAPRQGAYQPQHF.

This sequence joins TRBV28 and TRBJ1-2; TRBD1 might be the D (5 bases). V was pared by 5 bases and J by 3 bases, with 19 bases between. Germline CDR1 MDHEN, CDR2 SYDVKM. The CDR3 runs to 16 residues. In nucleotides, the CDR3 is TGTGCCAGCAGTCCTACGGACACGGCTTTCGACTATGGCTACACCTTC. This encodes CASSPTDTAFDYGYTF.

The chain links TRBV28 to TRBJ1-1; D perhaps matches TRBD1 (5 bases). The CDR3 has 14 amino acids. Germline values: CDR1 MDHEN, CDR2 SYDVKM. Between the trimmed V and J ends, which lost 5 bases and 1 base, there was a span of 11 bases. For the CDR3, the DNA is TGTGCCAGCAGTGACGGGGGAGGGAACACTGAAGCTTTCTTT. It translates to CASSDGGGNTEAFF.

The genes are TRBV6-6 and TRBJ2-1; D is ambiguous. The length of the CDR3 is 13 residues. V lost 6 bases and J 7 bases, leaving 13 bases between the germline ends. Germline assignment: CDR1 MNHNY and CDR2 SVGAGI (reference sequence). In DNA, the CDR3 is TGTGCCAGCAGGGATCAAACGCGAAATGAGCAGTTCTTC. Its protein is CASRDQTRNEQFF.

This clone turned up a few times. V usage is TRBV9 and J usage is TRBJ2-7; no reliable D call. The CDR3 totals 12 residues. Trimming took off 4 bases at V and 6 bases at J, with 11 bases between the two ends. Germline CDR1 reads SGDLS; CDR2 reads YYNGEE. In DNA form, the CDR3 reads TGTGCCAGCAGCTCCAGCAAGGGCGAGCAGTACTTC. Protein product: CASSSSKGEQYF.